One and the same sample provided the 2 T cell receptor beta chains below, sequenced in a study of cytomegalovirus exposure and HLA in healthy donors. The study ran its PCR with 60 Vbeta and 13 Jbeta primers. The repertoire was sequenced with immunoSEQ multiplex PCR; TCRdb's copy has only in-frame clones and lacks some. This repertoire comprises approximately 120,000 clones; its ten largest clones make up approximately 1.9%. Input material: PBMCs. These receptors all come from a woman aged 55-70 years in good health and CMV-seronegative.

The J gene is TRBJ1-2, the V gene TRBV5-1; tentative D call: TRBD1 (6 bases). The V end lost 3 bases, the J end lost 9 bases, and 21 bases lay between the germline ends. The germline CDR1 and CDR2 sequences are SGHRS and YFSETQ. This CDR3 is 15 amino acids long. This CDR3 is CASSWGDRAGESYTF. The CDR3 DNA follows: TGCGCCAGCAGCTGGGGCGATCGGGCAGGGGAAAGCTACACCTTC.

The J gene is TRBJ1-1, the V gene TRBV9; D not resolved. V was cut by 0 bases and J by 4 bases, with 13 bases left in between. The CDR3 sequence is 15 residues long. CDR1 SGDLS and CDR2 YYNGEE come from the germline V gene. The CDR3 DNA reads TGTGCCAGCAGCGTAGGCGATTTTTCGGGCACTGAAGCTTTCTTT. It encodes CASSVGDFSGTEAFF.